This T cell receptor (beta chain) emerged from a study of cytotoxic CD8 clonotypes in ibrutinib-treated CLL. CDR3 length: 14 residues. V lost 1 base, J lost 5 bases, and 11 bases lay in between. CDR1 is SGHVS and CDR2 is FNYEAQ in the germline V gene. TCRdb's table, derived via immunoSEQ multiplex PCR, lists solely in-frame clones and lacks some. The profile shows 300,000 to 400,000 clones, about 61% of them singletons. The origin of this receptor is a human donor with chronic lymphocytic leukemia. The genes are TRBV7-6 and TRBJ2-5; either TRBD1 or TRBD2 may supply D (5 bases each). The sample here was PBMCs, taken after 36 months of ibrutinib treatment. The CDR3 DNA reads as TGTGCCAGCAGCTTAGGAGGGGCGCCGGAGACCCAGTACTTC. Translated, it gives CASSLGGAPETQYF.